This T cell receptor beta chain was found in a study of cytomegalovirus exposure and HLA in healthy donors. On this clone: The target antigen is unknown.

Germline V gives CDR1 SGDLS, CDR2 YYNGEE. This CDR3 region has 13 residues. V was trimmed by 6 bases and J by 3 bases, leaving 10 bases between them. The PCR ran on 60 Vbeta and 13 Jbeta primers. Generated by immunoSEQ multiplex PCR, the TCRdb table keeps only in-frame clones and is missing some. This table holds under 55,000 clones, about 73% found once. Study results and limitations: Later examination showed HLA-associated TCR beta chains had greater clonal expansion than equally common others.

The sequence derives from a young man in good health and CMV-seronegative. Sequences were obtained from PBMCs. The chain combines TRBV9 with TRBJ1-3; maybe TRBD1 (5 bases). Written as DNA, the CDR3 is TGTGCCAGCATGTCAGGGTTTGGAAACACCATATATTTT. Translating it yields CASMSGFGNTIYF.